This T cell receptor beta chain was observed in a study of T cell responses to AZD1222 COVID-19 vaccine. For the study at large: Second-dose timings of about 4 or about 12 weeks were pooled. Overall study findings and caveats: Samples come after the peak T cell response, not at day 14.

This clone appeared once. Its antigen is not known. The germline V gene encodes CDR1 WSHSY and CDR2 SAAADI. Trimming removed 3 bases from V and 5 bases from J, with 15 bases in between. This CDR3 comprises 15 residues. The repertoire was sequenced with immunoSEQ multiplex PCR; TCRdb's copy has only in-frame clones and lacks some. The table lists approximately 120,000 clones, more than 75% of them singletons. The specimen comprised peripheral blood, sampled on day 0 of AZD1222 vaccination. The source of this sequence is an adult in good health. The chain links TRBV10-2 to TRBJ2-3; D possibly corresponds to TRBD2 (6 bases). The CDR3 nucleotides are TGCGCCAGCAGTGACCGGGGGAGAGGTCGAGATACGCAGTATTTT. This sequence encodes CASSDRGRGRDTQYF.